The T cell receptor (beta chain) described here comes from a study of blood T cell repertoires in COVID-19. Study in general: Sources were T cells, B-cell-depleted T cells, or PBMCs; the material itself was cDNA or gDNA.

Germline CDR1 is SGHKS and CDR2 is YYEKEE (reference sequence). The CDR3 contains 13 residues. Trimming took off 1 base at V and 6 bases at J, with 10 bases between the two ends. Per the original data handling: Cell counts per sample came from amplifying reference gene primers. Sequenced by immunoSEQ multiplex PCR; TCRdb stores in-frame clones only, minus some. V, J and clone size derive from that table, while D and trimming were established from the DNA sequence. The repertoire has approximately 97,000 clones, approximately 86% of them found once; the top ten carry around 20%. This TCR derives from a woman at least 80 years old with acute or convalescent COVID-19. Specimen: peripheral blood. This chain links TRBV5-5 with TRBJ1-2, with D perhaps TRBD1 (6 bases). Here the CDR3 reads CASSLLQGDGYTF. The CDR3, as DNA: TGTGCCAGCAGCTTGCTACAGGGTGATGGCTACACCTTC.